The 10 T cell receptor beta chains given below trace back to one sample, sequenced in a study of T-cell memory formation after mild COVID-19. TCRdb used MiXCR to reprocess the 5' RACE reads, holding one entry per CDR3 protein. Here the sample spans 89,000 or so distinct CDR3 sequences, 9.5% to 15% being singletons. Sequenced material: PBMCs or a T cell subset sorted from them (not recorded which). The receptors shown here come from a man aged 18-30 years who had mild COVID-19 (a few samples of this study predate the infection). Cell type and time point are not known.

Ten or more counts support this clonotype. The rearrangement uses TRBV15 and TRBJ2-2; D is possibly TRBD1 (5 bases). V lost 1 base and J 6 bases, leaving 9 bases between the germline ends. The CDR3 consists of 14 residues. Germline V CDR1 and CDR2: LNHNV, YYDKDF (reference sequence). This CDR3 is CATSRVRVAGELFF. The CDR3 region has the DNA TGTGCCACCAGCAGAGTCAGGGTGGCCGGGGAGCTGTTTTTT.

This clonotype was counted between two and nine times. This chain connects TRBV7-3 to TRBJ1-1, with D possibly matching TRBD1 (5 bases). Per germline, CDR1 SGHTA and CDR2 FQGTGA. V gave up 3 bases and J gave up 5 bases, with 10 bases separating them. The CDR3 is 13 amino acids. The CDR3 loop reads CASSFSRGTEAFF. In nucleotides, the CDR3 is TGTGCCAGCAGCTTCAGCCGGGGGACTGAAGCTTTCTTT.

This clonotype was picked up a small number of times. This chain links TRBV6-2 or TRBV6-3 with TRBJ1-5, with TRBD1 identical over 9 bases. After removal of 6 bases from V and 3 bases from J, the junction contained 9 bases not matched to a gene. The CDR3 has 16 amino acids. Germline V lookup: CDR1 MNHEY, CDR2 SVGEGT. The CDR3 sequence: CASSTTRDRDNQPQHF. CDR3 coding DNA: TGTGCCAGCAGCACTACAAGGGACAGGGACAATCAGCCCCAGCATTTT.

A few counts support this clonotype. This chain connects TRBV3-1 to TRBJ2-7; D ambiguous. The CDR3 is made up of 11 amino acids. CDR1 is LGHDT and CDR2 is YNNKEL in the germline V gene (reference sequence). V was cut by 3 bases and J by 2 bases, with 2 bases left in between. CDR3 in DNA: TGTGCCAGCAGCCACGCCTACGAGCAGTACTTC. Protein product: CASSHAYEQYF.

This clonotype has a handful of counts. The J gene is TRBJ2-3, the V gene TRBV6-5, with D possibly matching TRBD2 (6 bases). The length of the CDR3 is 14 residues. Germline-derived CDR1 and CDR2 are MNHEY and SVGAGI. V lost 7 bases, J lost 3 bases, and 14 bases lay in between. The CDR3 region is CASTRAEGTDTQYF. The DNA of the CDR3 is TGTGCCAGCACCCGGGCGGAGGGGACAGATACGCAGTATTTT.

The chain recombines TRBV7-9 with TRBJ2-3, with a possible D match to TRBD2 (7 bases). Germline assignment: CDR1 SEHNR and CDR2 FQNEAQ (reference sequence). The length of the CDR3 is 17 residues. V lost 5 bases to trimming and J lost 4 bases, with 22 bases between them. The CDR3 DNA reads TGTGCCAGCAGCCAACCTCCTCGTGGGGGGGCGGCAGATACGCAGTATTTT. Residues: CASSQPPRGGAADTQYF.

J is TRBJ2-7 and V is TRBV12-3 or TRBV12-4, with D unclear. Trimming shortened V by 3 bases and J by 6 bases, and 12 bases separated the two germline ends. The length of the CDR3 is 13 residues. In DNA, the CDR3 is TGTGCCAGCAGTTTTCTCGCCCGGGCCGAGCAGTACTTC. Translating gives CASSFLARAEQYF.

V usage is TRBV4-1 and J usage is TRBJ2-5; TRBD1 matches 7 bases. With V trimmed by 2 bases and J by 4 bases, 10 bases remained unmatched. Germline V lookup: CDR1 MGHRA, CDR2 YSYEKL. The length of the CDR3 is 16 residues. CDR3 residues: CASSQIPDRDGETQYF. CDR3 DNA: TGCGCCAGCAGCCAAATCCCTGACAGGGACGGAGAGACCCAGTACTTC.

The chain employs TRBV18 and TRBJ2-5; 7 bases match TRBD1. V shed 1 base and J 2 bases; nucleotides not matched to a gene: 16. This CDR3 is 19 amino acids long. CDR1 and CDR2 (germline): KGHSH, LQKENI. The CDR3 reads CASSPLSAEPGQLQETQYF. The CDR3 DNA reads TGTGCCAGCTCACCACTCAGCGCAGAACCGGGACAGCTACAAGAGACCCAGTACTTC.

The rearrangement joins TRBV12-3 or TRBV12-4 to TRBJ2-3; 7 positions agree with TRBD2. The CDR3 is 15 residues long. With 4 bases clipped from V and 1 base from J, the junction kept 5 bases outside the gene matches. The CDR3 spells CASSWSGRGTDTQYF. In DNA form, the CDR3 reads TGTGCCAGCAGTTGGTCGGGGAGGGGCACAGATACGCAGTATTTT.